This entry lists 26 T cell receptor beta chains sequenced from one sample in a study of blood T cell repertoires in COVID-19. TCRdb's table, derived via immunoSEQ multiplex PCR, lists solely in-frame clones and lacks some. The repertoire includes about 280,000 clones, about four fifths of them detected once, and 5% sits in the top ten. Material: PBMCs or T cells enriched from blood (not recorded which). These receptors were obtained from a man aged 35-49 years who had been exposed to COVID-19.

The chain has TRBV5-4 and TRBJ2-5; tentative D call: TRBD1 (6 bases). V was pared by 0 bases and J by 7 bases, with 10 bases between. The CDR3 consists of 13 residues. Germline V gene sequence: CDR1 SGHNT, CDR2 YYREEE (reference sequence). CDR3: CASSLASRGTQYF. As DNA, the CDR3 is TGTGCCAGCAGCTTGGCTTCCAGGGGGACCCAGTACTTC.

The V gene is TRBV30, the J gene TRBJ1-4, with D perhaps matching TRBD1 (6 bases). This CDR3 comprises 13 residues. The ends were cut back, 3 bases at V and 10 bases at J, with 15 bases in the middle. Germline CDR1 is GTSNPN and CDR2 is SVGIG (reference sequence). The CDR3 bases are TGTGCCTGGAGAGGGGGGGCTCCGGGAAAACTGTTTTTT. Amino acids: CAWRGGAPGKLFF.

Points on this clone: The DNA is omitted, as the CDR3 cannot be located on it reliably, and the CDR3 follows TCRdb's listing. The rearrangement links TRBV6-5 to TRBJ1-3; the table's TRBD1 call for D was not verified on the DNA. The length of the CDR3 is 14 amino acids, counting both ends. Germline CDR1 reads MNHEY; CDR2 reads SVGAGI. CDR3 loop: CASILDTSGNTIYF.

V usage is TRBV23-1 and J usage is TRBJ2-3, with 7 bases lining up with TRBD2. TRBV23-1 falls under the ORF class, with uncertain function. The V segment lost 7 bases and the J segment 0 bases; nucleotides outside the gene matches: 16. This CDR3 has 18 amino acids. CDR3 in amino acids: CASIGRETYQQSTDTQYF. DNA for the CDR3: TGCGCCAGCATTGGGCGGGAGACTTACCAACAGAGCACAGATACGCAGTATTTT.

This clone was detected once. This chain uses TRBV7-9 with TRBJ2-5; 7 positions match TRBD2. CDR1 and CDR2 from the germline V gene are SEHNR and FQNEAQ (reference sequence). The junction had 11 bases not matched to a gene; V was cut back by 8 bases and J by 2 bases. This CDR3 contains 15 residues. CDR3 bases: TGTGCCAGCTCCGGCGCGGGAGCGGGGCAAGAGACCCAGTACTTC. Translation gives CASSGAGAGQETQYF. Combining the CDR3 with reference TRBV7-9 and TRBJ2-5 gives the whole variable domain DTGVSQNPRHKITKRGQNVTFRCDPISEHNRLYWYRQTLGQGPEFLTYFQNEAQLEKSRLLSDRFSAERPKGSFSTLEIQRTEQGDSAMYLCASSGAGAGQETQYFGPGTRLLVL.

Only one count was recorded for this clone. The chain employs TRBV7-8 and TRBJ1-1; D gene uncertain. The CDR3 runs 15 residues. Per the germline V gene, CDR1 is SGHVS and CDR2 is FQNEAQ. Trimming pared 4 bases from V and 4 bases from J, leaving 16 bases between. CDR3 sequence (DNA): TGTGCCAGCAGCTCGTTGCCCATGGGGAGCACTGAAGCTTTCTTT. It specifies CASSSLPMGSTEAFF.

This chain joins TRBV5-1 and TRBJ2-5; D is perhaps TRBD2 (7 bases). This CDR3 is 15 amino acids long. Germline lookup yields CDR1 SGHRS and CDR2 YFSETQ. Trimming shortened V by 2 bases and J by 5 bases, and 16 bases separated the two germline ends. This CDR3 reads CASSLDAGAGETQYF. The CDR3 bases are TGCGCCAGCAGCTTAGATGCGGGGGCTGGCGAGACCCAGTACTTC.

The J gene is TRBJ1-2, the V gene TRBV7-9; no clear D. V was shortened by 5 bases and J by 10 bases, with 17 bases between the two germline ends. The CDR3 loop spans 13 amino acids. The germline gives CDR1 SEHNR, CDR2 FQNEAQ (reference sequence). The CDR3 region has the DNA TGTGCCAGCAGCCTGAGGGAAACGGAATCCTACACCTTC. It specifies CASSLRETESYTF.

The chain carries TRBV27 and TRBJ1-6; TRBD1 aligns across 9 bases. The CDR3 runs 15 residues. CDR1 MNHEY and CDR2 SMNVEV come from the germline V gene (reference sequence). The V and J ends lost 1 base and 10 bases, in that order; junction bases with no gene match: 5. CDR3 DNA: TGTGCCAGCAGTTTATTGGGGACAGGGACCTCACCCCTCCACTTT. Protein sequence: CASSLLGTGTSPLHF.

The chain uses TRBV5-1 and TRBJ2-3, with D possibly being TRBD2 (6 bases). Trimming shortened V by 0 bases and J by 7 bases, and 24 bases separated the two germline ends. Germline loops: CDR1 SGHRS, CDR2 YFSETQ. The CDR3 is made up of 18 amino acids. Here the CDR3 DNA reads TGCGCCAGCAGCTTGGAACTAGCCTCCGGGGTGAAAATAAATACGCAGTATTTT. Translated: CASSLELASGVKINTQYF.

The V call is TRBV14, the J call TRBJ2-7, with D maybe TRBD1 (6 bases). The CDR3 length is 14 residues. Germline V gives CDR1 SGHDN, CDR2 FVKESK. Trimming took 1 base from V and 6 from J, leaving 13 bases between them. The CDR3 spells CASSQVTGTSEQYF. The CDR3 region has the DNA TGTGCCAGCAGCCAAGTTACAGGGACCTCCGAGCAGTACTTC.

This clone has a handful of counts. V usage is TRBV11-3 and J usage is TRBJ2-2; D remains unclear. Germline V gene data show CDR1 as SGHNT and CDR2 as YENEEA. The CDR3 is 14 amino acids. Trimming left V 4 bases short and J 2 bases short, with 8 bases between. The CDR3, as DNA: TGTGCCAGCAGCTCCAGTTATAACACCGGGGAGCTGTTTTTT. Protein product: CASSSSYNTGELFF.

J is TRBJ1-4 and V is TRBV2; D is uncertain. The CDR3 has 15 residues. Germline V gene sequence: CDR1 SNHLY, CDR2 FYNNEI. The V and J ends lost 5 bases and 0 bases respectively, with 10 bases between them. The CDR3 loop is CASSPPSTTNEKLFF. The CDR3 DNA reads as TGTGCCAGCAGTCCCCCCAGTACAACTAATGAAAAACTGTTTTTT.

This chain joins TRBV30 and TRBJ1-2; TRBD1 matches at 7 bases. The trim removed 3 bases at V and 1 base at J, leaving 5 bases unmatched. The CDR3 runs to 14 residues. CDR1 and CDR2 from the germline V gene are GTSNPN and SVGIG (reference sequence). The CDR3 nucleotides read TGTGCCTGGAGGCCGGGACAGATTAACTATGGCTACACCTTC. Protein product: CAWRPGQINYGYTF.

This sequence joins TRBV10-2 and TRBJ2-2; D may be TRBD2 (6 bases). The CDR3 is made up of 14 amino acids. V was trimmed by 7 bases and J by 0 bases, leaving 9 bases between them. Germline assignment: CDR1 WSHSY and CDR2 SAAADI. The CDR3 loop reads CASIPGANTGELFF. The DNA of the CDR3 is TGCGCCAGCATTCCGGGGGCGAACACCGGGGAGCTGTTTTTT.

This chain connects TRBV4-1 to TRBJ1-3; D not resolved. This CDR3 contains 16 residues. V shed 1 base and J shed 0 bases, with 10 bases lying between them. Germline CDR1 is MGHRA and CDR2 is YSYEKL. The CDR3 bases are TGCGCCAGCAGCCAAGTGAGCGTAGTCTCTGGAAACACCATATATTTT. Its protein is CASSQVSVVSGNTIYF.

Turning to this clone: Other nucleotide sequences from this sample produce the same CDR3. The rearrangement links TRBV3-1 (or the pseudogene TRBV3-2) to TRBJ1-2; 7 positions match TRBD1. V lost 4 bases to trimming and J lost 8 bases; unmatched junction nucleotides: 7. Germline assignment: CDR1 LGHDT and CDR2 YNNKEL (reference sequence). The CDR3 is made up of 13 amino acids. The CDR3 coding sequence is TGTGCCAGCAGCCCCCGACAGGGCAGCGGCTACACCTTC. Its translation: CASSPRQGSGYTF.

V usage is TRBV10-1 and J usage is TRBJ2-5, with no clear D. CDR1 is WNHNN and CDR2 is SYGVQD in the germline V gene (reference sequence). V lost 3 bases, J lost 3 bases, and 8 bases lay in between. The CDR3 loop spans 13 amino acids. CDR3 amino acids: CASSDGSKETQYF. The CDR3 nucleotides read TGCGCCAGCAGTGACGGGTCTAAAGAGACCCAGTACTTC.

The chain recombines TRBV28 with TRBJ1-2; D may be TRBD1 (5 bases). The CDR3 runs to 12 residues. The V and J ends lost 7 bases and 5 bases respectively, with 11 bases between them. Germline lookup yields CDR1 MDHEN and CDR2 SYDVKM. The CDR3 reads CASNGATYGYTF. The CDR3 DNA reads as TGTGCCAGCAATGGGGCGACTTATGGCTACACCTTC.

This clone was counted a single time. The chain recombines TRBV4-1 with TRBJ2-7; unclear D gene. The length of the CDR3 is 12 residues. Trimming cost V 1 base and J 3 bases, with 4 bases left between them. CDR1 MGHRA and CDR2 YSYEKL come from the germline V gene. CDR3 DNA: TGCGCCAGCAGCCAAGTCAGCTACGAGCAGTACTTC. It encodes CASSQVSYEQYF.

The chain couples TRBV5-6 to TRBJ1-6; 8 bases align to TRBD1. Trimming removed 4 bases from V and 8 bases from J; junction bases left unmatched: 5. CDR3 size: 14 residues. Germline V gives CDR1 SGHDT, CDR2 YYEEEE. As DNA, the CDR3 is TGTGCCAGCAGCCGGACAGGGAGGGATTCACCCCTCCACTTT. This codes for CASSRTGRDSPLHF. The variable domain in full, with the rest retrieved from reference TRBV5-6 and TRBJ1-6, is DAGVTQSPTHLIKTRGQQVTLRCSPKSGHDTVSWYQQALGQGPQFIFQYYEEEERQRGNFPDRFSGHQFPNYSSELNVNALLLGDSALYLCASSRTGRDSPLHFGNGTRLTVT.

The rearrangement uses TRBV5-8 and TRBJ2-1, with 9 bases matching TRBD1. The germline CDR1 and CDR2 sequences are SGHTS and YDEGEE. V was pared by 2 bases and J by 4 bases, with 7 bases of the junction left unmatched. The CDR3 has 16 residues. The CDR3 loop reads CASSLRRQGGYNEQFF. CDR3 DNA sequence: TGTGCCAGCAGCTTACGTCGACAGGGGGGATACAATGAGCAGTTCTTC.

V gene TRBV7-9 combines with J gene TRBJ2-5, with 7 bases aligning to TRBD2. The CDR3 covers 13 residues. Per the germline V gene, CDR1 is SEHNR and CDR2 is FQNEAQ (reference sequence). V was clipped by 5 bases and J by 3 bases; unmatched bases: 3. In DNA, the CDR3 is TGTGCCAGCAGCCGGGACTACGAAGAGACCCAGTACTTC. Protein product: CASSRDYEETQYF.

This clone was counted a few times. V and J are TRBV4-2 and TRBJ1-1; D possibly corresponds to TRBD1 (6 bases). V dropped 6 bases and J dropped 5 bases, with 19 bases sitting between them. Germline V CDR1 and CDR2: LGHNA, YNFKEQ. The CDR3 consists of 15 residues. The CDR3 coding sequence is TGTGCCAGCAGACCCTCAGGGGCTGAGGGGACTGAAGCTTTCTTT. Its translation is CASRPSGAEGTEAFF.

A note on this clone: A much larger clone sits a single nucleotide away, making a read error possible. The V call is TRBV25-1, the J call TRBJ1-6; the match to TRBD1 covers 9 bases. J was trimmed by 9 bases and V by 6 bases; bases with no gene match: 6. The germline gives CDR1 MGHDK, CDR2 SYGVNS. This CDR3 has 14 residues. DNA of the CDR3: TGTGCCAGCAGCTTACAGGGGGCGATTTCACCCCTCCACTTT. Residues: CASSLQGAISPLHF.

The CDR3 DNA follows: TGTGCCAGCAGCTTAACAGGCTCTGGGGCCAACGTCCTGACTTTC. The encoded protein is CASSLTGSGANVLTF. The J gene is TRBJ2-6, the V gene TRBV5-8; TRBD1 might be the D (5 bases). V lost 2 bases to trimming and J lost 0 bases, with 6 bases between them. The germline V gene encodes CDR1 SGHTS and CDR2 YDEGEE. The CDR3 extends over 15 amino acids.